This T cell receptor (beta chain) appears in the sequencing data of a study of blood T cell repertoires in COVID-19. Repertoires were generated with immunoSEQ multiplex PCR, while TCRdb's copy carries only in-frame clones and drops some. In the table there are tens of thousands of clones, 82% of which are singletons. The CDR3 is made up of 16 amino acids. Per germline, CDR1 SEHNR and CDR2 FQNEAQ (reference sequence). The V gene end was trimmed by 0 bases and the J gene end by 0 bases; junction bases not matched to a gene: 2. The chain links TRBV7-9 to TRBJ1-3; 7 bases are a match to TRBD1. This TCR was recovered from a woman aged 80 or over with acute or convalescent COVID-19. Sequenced input: peripheral blood. The DNA for the CDR3 is TGTGCCAGCAGCTTAGCAGGGGGCCTCTCTGGAAACACCATATATTTT. Protein sequence: CASSLAGGLSGNTIYF.